This TCR beta chain was recovered during a study of blood T cell repertoires in COVID-19 (dated by TCRdb to 2020 to 2022). Concerning the study at large: The collaborator samples originated in the United States, Italy and Spain and spanned the acute and convalescent phases of COVID-19. The prospective study material was composed of cDNA or gDNA derived from T cells, B-cell-depleted T cells, or PBMCs. Where HLA class I and class II types were available, the types were taken from metadata supplied by the sample provider, not from assay-based typing. The repertoires were made available in a free public database intended to serve as a resource for research on the immune response to SARS-CoV-2. The dataset comprised deeply sampled blood TCRbeta repertoires from subjects exposed to, actively infected with, or recovered from COVID-19. Nearly every sample came with metadata listing a de-identified subject ID, COVID-19 status, age in years and sex. Samples came from the ongoing ImmuneRACE study (first 160 participants) plus 1,254 subjects from 6 global collaborators. Summary of the overall study and its limitations: The amount of clinical and demographic metadata varied by source and participant and was provided uncurated.

TCRbeta CDR3 regions were amplified from genomic DNA by means of the immunoSEQ Assay, a bias-controlled multiplex PCR. Concerning the study's data processing: The number of nucleated cells in each sample was estimated by amplification of reference gene primers within the assay. Sequence reads were collapsed and filtered to measure the absolute abundance of every unique TCRbeta CDR3 rearrangement. For each sample, productive Simpson clonality was calculated by taking the square root of Simpson's diversity index across productive rearrangements. As stored in TCRdb, this immuneACCESS dataset retains in-frame rearrangements with V and J assigned. A fraction of the clones does not appear; measured against another copy, unresolved V genes explain less than half of the discrepancy, and the remainder lacks a known reason. V and J calls and clone size are given by that table; D and trimming were obtained from the DNA. The sample table shows fewer than 15,000 clones, and about 89% are seen once. Of the sample, 2% to 3% falls within the top ten clones.

The CDR3 contains 14 residues, cysteine and phenylalanine counted. Only the CDR3 DNA stays, 42 bases, in frame from base 1. CDR1 is given as LNHDA and CDR2 as SQIVND, both from the germline V gene (reference sequence). V lost 5 bases and J lost 4 bases; the stretch between them is 11 bases long. The table lists this clone with a count of one. Its antigen is still unknown. Within one base of it there is no much larger clone, and no base qualities were kept. Each collaborating institution followed its own protocols to collect whole blood in K2EDTA tubes. For TCRbeta analysis, collaborators shipped samples in one of three forms: frozen whole blood, isolated PBMCs, or DNA extracted from either of those sample types.

The clonotype was recovered from a woman between 65 and 79 years old in a cohort sampled during active or convalescent COVID-19. Rearrangement joined TRBV19 to TRBJ2-2; a tentative D match to TRBD1 spans 6 bases. Specimen: peripheral blood. At the DNA level, the sequence is TGTGCCAGTAGTGCAACAGGGACCACCGGGGAGCTGTTTTTT. The translation is CASSATGTTGELFF. This CDR3, with the reference TRBV19 and TRBJ2-2 proteins standing in past its ends, gives the full variable domain DGGITQSPKYLFRKEGQNVTLSCEQNLNHDAMYWYRQDPGQGLRLIYYSQIVNDFQKGDIAEGYSVSREKKESFPLTVTSAQKNPTAFYLCASSATGTTGELFFGEGSRLTVL.